The 7 T cell receptor beta chains listed next were all sequenced from one sample in a study of T cells in women clearing cervical HPV infection. Assay used: immunoSEQ multiplex PCR; TCRdb lists only in-frame clones, some missing. This sample's table has over 30,000 clones. The sequencing input was blood buffy coat. Receptors originate from a woman aged 18 to 75 with a cervical HPV16 infection that either progressed to CIN3+ or cleared (not recorded which).

On this clone: The read comes to an end 3 residues before the CDR3 does, leaving the germline J gene to fill in the end. The genes are TRBV7-9 and TRBJ1-4; D is uncertain. The V end lost 5 bases, the J end lost 8 bases, and 12 bases lay between the germline ends. This CDR3 is 13 amino acids long. The germline V gene has CDR1 SEHNR and CDR2 FQNEAQ (reference sequence). The sequenced part of the CDR3 DNA is TGTGCCAGCAGCCCTCGAGGCATAGAAAAA. Protein: CASSPRGIEK. The full CDR3 sequence reads CASSPRGIEKLFF. Based on the CDR3 plus reference TRBV7-9 and TRBJ1-4, the full variable domain is DTGVSQNPRHKITKRGQNVTFRCDPISEHNRLYWYRQTLGQGPEFLTYFQNEAQLEKSRLLSDRFSAERPKGSFSTLEIQRTEQGDSAMYLCASSPRGIEKLFFGSGTQLSVL.

As regards this clone: The read terminates 3 residues before the CDR3 end, so the remaining end is supplied by the germline J gene. The genes are TRBV2 and TRBJ2-7; 15 nucleotides agree with TRBD2. The CDR3 extends over 14 amino acids. The germline CDR1 and CDR2 sequences are SNHLY and FYNNEI. V was clipped by 6 bases and J by 5 bases; unmatched bases: 2. Here the CDR3 reads CASRGLAGGNEQYF. The part of the CDR3 DNA that was read is TGTGCCAGCAGGGGACTAGCGGGGGGCAACGAG.

Of note for this clone: The read ends 3 residues early relative to the CDR3; the germline J gene fills the gap. J is TRBJ1-2 and V is TRBV30, with 9 nucleotides matching TRBD1. Germline trimming cut 3 bases from V and 2 bases from J; bases unmatched to any gene: 7. Germline CDR1 reads GTSNPN; CDR2 reads SVGIG (reference sequence). CDR3 length: 15 amino acids. This CDR3 reads CAWSVLGTGNYGYTF. The CDR3 DNA, read in part, is TGTGCCTGGAGCGTTCTAGGGACAGGGAACTATGGC.

As to this clone: The observed sequence ends 3 residues before the CDR3 terminus, with the missing tail filled in from the germline J gene. The chain carries TRBV13 and TRBJ1-4; D may be TRBD1 (6 bases). Germline lookup yields CDR1 PRHDT and CDR2 FYEKMQ (reference sequence). V was clipped by 4 bases and J by 8 bases, with 14 bases between them. The CDR3 consists of 14 residues. Partial CDR3 DNA: TGTGCCAGCAGCTCACAGGGCTTACGGGAAAAA. It yields the protein CASSSQGLREK. The whole CDR3 sequence is CASSSQGLREKLFF.

Points on this clone: The read ends 3 residues before the CDR3 terminus; that terminus is restored from the germline J gene. V and J are TRBV5-1 and TRBJ2-2; 8 bases are shared with TRBD1. Trimming cost V 4 bases and J 4 bases; bases outside gene matches: 6. The germline V gene encodes CDR1 SGHRS and CDR2 YFSETQ. CDR3 length: 15 residues. This chain's CDR3 is CASSRGTGVTGELFF. The sequenced part of the CDR3 DNA is TGCGCCAGCAGCCGGGGGACAGGAGTCACCGGGGAG.

In regard to this clone: From the germline J gene comes the end of the CDR3, since the read stops 3 residues before it. The chain joins TRBV6-2 or TRBV6-3 to TRBJ2-7; D may be TRBD1 (5 bases). The V end was cut by 5 bases, the J end by 5 bases, with 16 bases between. The CDR3 consists of 14 residues. In germline, CDR1 is MNHEY, CDR2 SVGEGT. The CDR3 loop is CASSPAAGSHEQYF. The CDR3 bases that were read are TGTGCCAGCAGTCCCGCCGCAGGGTCCCACGAG.

Notes on this clone: The read ends 3 residues shy of where the CDR3 ends; the end is completed using the germline J gene. This sequence joins TRBV2 and TRBJ1-1; D uncertain. The CDR3 is 16 residues long. Germline CDR1 reads SNHLY; CDR2 reads FYNNEI. The chain's CDR3 is CASLDTLDAPAVAAFF. CDR3 DNA (partial): TGTGCCAGCCTAGACACGTTAGACGCCCCAGCGGTAGCG. Full variable domain (remainder filled in from reference TRBV2 and TRBJ1-1): EPEVTQTPSHQVTQMGQEVILRCVPISNHLYFYWYRQILGQKVEFLVSFYNNEISEKSEIFDDQFSVERPDGSNFTLKIRSTKLEDSAMYFCASLDTLDAPAVAAFFGQGTRLTVV.